This TCR beta chain derives from a study of cytomegalovirus exposure and HLA in healthy donors. Study findings and constraints: Researchers left out some V segments, among them TRBV6-2 and TRBV6-3, as indistinguishable. It was 150 to 200 TCR beta chains that were listed as cytomegalovirus-associated.

A note on this clone: Its specificity is unknown.

This PCR relied on a set of 60 Vbeta primers and 13 Jbeta primers. Profiling relied on immunoSEQ multiplex PCR, and the TCRdb table lists in-frame clones only, not all of them. The data show approximately 72,000 clones, almost 85% seen once. Germline CDR1 reads SGDLS; CDR2 reads YYNGEE. The V gene lost 0 bases and the J gene lost 4 bases, with 11 bases spanning the gap. This CDR3 comprises 15 residues. The sequence was collected from a man in his late teens or twenties in good health and CMV-seronegative. Sequencing was performed on PBMCs. The gene calls are TRBV9 and TRBJ2-1; TRBD1 is a possible D gene (6 bases). CDR3 coding DNA: TGTGCCAGCAGCGTAGATGGGACATATTACAATGAGCAGTTCTTC. Translating gives CASSVDGTYYNEQFF.